This T cell receptor beta chain is drawn from a study of blood T cell repertoires in COVID-19. The wider study: Material from acute and convalescent COVID-19 was sourced from the United States, Italy and Spain. PBMCs, B-cell-depleted T cells, or T cells provided the cDNA or gDNA that made up the material.

CDR3 length: 14 residues. The junction had 0 bases not matched to a gene; V was cut back by 0 bases and J by 3 bases. Germline V lookup: CDR1 LGHNA, CDR2 YSLEER. Per the original data handling: Reference gene primers were amplified, and this amplification served to estimate nucleated cell counts. Repertoires were generated with immunoSEQ multiplex PCR, while TCRdb's copy carries only in-frame clones and drops some. From that table come the V and J calls and clone size; the DNA was used to work out D and trimming. The sample comprises over 300,000 clones, about 82% of which are singletons, and 1.5% to 2% rests with the top ten.

The chain employs TRBV4-3 and TRBJ1-1; the match to TRBD1 covers 8 bases. The sample was peripheral blood. The sequence came from a woman aged 45-65 years with acute or convalescent COVID-19. For the CDR3, the DNA is TGCGCCAGCAGCCAAGAGGACAGGGACACTGAAGCTTTCTTT. Translating it yields CASSQEDRDTEAFF.